Below are 15 T cell receptor beta chains sequenced from a single sample in a study of TIL therapy for anti-PD-1-resistant metastatic lung cancer. The time point was: pre-treatment sample, taken before nivolumab and TIL therapy. Most excised metastases sampled were pleural nodules or supraclavicular lymph nodes. Sequencing used immunoSEQ v3. Sequencing was performed with immunoSEQ multiplex PCR; in TCRdb, only in-frame clones are kept and a portion is missing. The sample includes over 20,000 clones, approximately 72% of them seen just once. The sample consisted of tumor tissue, taken at baseline. These receptor sequences come from a person aged 25 to 80 with non-small cell lung cancer.

The V call is TRBV9, the J call TRBJ2-1; a weak D match, TRBD2 (5 bases). This CDR3 region has 11 residues. The germline V and J ends were trimmed by 6 bases and 8 bases, with 9 bases remaining between them. Germline V gene sequence: CDR1 SGDLS, CDR2 YYNGEE. CDR3 sequence: CASTYGDEQFF. In DNA form, the CDR3 reads TGTGCCAGCACCTACGGGGATGAGCAGTTCTTC.

This clone appeared a single time. This chain links TRBV9 with TRBJ2-5; D is unclear. The V end was cut by 0 bases, the J end by 2 bases, with 11 bases between. Germline V lookup: CDR1 SGDLS, CDR2 YYNGEE. This CDR3 comprises 15 residues. Written as DNA, the CDR3 is TGTGCCAGCAGCGTAGGGAGCGTAGTACAAGAGACCCAGTACTTC. This encodes CASSVGSVVQETQYF.

This sequence joins TRBV7-2 and TRBJ2-1; D is ambiguous. The ends were cut back, 3 bases at V and 9 bases at J, with 18 bases in the middle. The CDR3 is made up of 15 amino acids. CDR1 and CDR2 from the germline V gene are SGHTA and FQGNSA. CDR3 amino acids: CASSLVTAKGSEQFF. The CDR3, as DNA: TGTGCCAGCAGCTTGGTAACAGCCAAGGGTAGTGAGCAGTTCTTC.

The chain employs TRBV19 and TRBJ2-5; D gene ambiguous. The last part of the DNA fits TRBJ2-7 better; the J call may be wrong. CDR3 length: 13 residues. From germline, CDR1 is LNHDA and CDR2 SQIVND (reference sequence). This CDR3 is CASSIGRTYEQYF. As DNA, the CDR3 is TGTGCCAGTAGTATTGGACGGACCTACGAGCAGTACTTC.

The chain has TRBV6-4 and TRBJ2-1; D is unclear. The CDR3 is 13 amino acids. Per the germline V gene, CDR1 is MRHNA and CDR2 is SNTAGT. The V end was cut by 8 bases, the J end by 15 bases, with 23 bases between. The CDR3 is CASSITWQLDPFF. CDR3 nucleotides: TGTGCCAGCTCTATAACGTGGCAGCTGGACCCGTTCTTC.

J is TRBJ2-7 and V is TRBV9; D possibly corresponds to TRBD1 (6 bases). V lost 1 base to trimming and J lost 5 bases, with 7 bases between them. The CDR3 runs to 12 residues. Germline CDR1 SGDLS, CDR2 YYNGEE. The CDR3 DNA reads as TGTGCCAGCAGCGTAACAGGGAACGAGCAGTACTTC. Protein: CASSVTGNEQYF.

The chain combines TRBV7-9 with TRBJ2-1; the D gene could be TRBD1 or TRBD2 (5 bases each). V was clipped by 2 bases and J by 5 bases, with 13 bases between them. The CDR3 contains 15 residues. Germline V gene sequence: CDR1 SEHNR, CDR2 FQNEAQ (reference sequence). The CDR3, as DNA: TGTGCCAGCAGCTTAACCGGGACCTACGACAATGAGCAGTTCTTC. Encoded protein: CASSLTGTYDNEQFF.

The genes are TRBV29-1 and TRBJ2-1; the D gene is possibly TRBD1 (7 bases). The germline V gene encodes CDR1 SQVTM and CDR2 ANQGSEA. This CDR3 region has 13 residues. Deletions cut 4 bases from V and 4 bases from J, with 11 bases between. The CDR3 loop is CSVVQGTYNEQFF. The CDR3 bases are TGCAGCGTTGTACAGGGGACTTACAATGAGCAGTTCTTC.

The J gene is TRBJ2-1, the V gene TRBV6-1; TRBD1 matches at 11 bases. The CDR3 is 15 residues long. The V gene end was trimmed by 7 bases and the J gene end by 9 bases; junction bases not matched to a gene: 11. Germline CDR1 is MNHNS and CDR2 is SASEGT. The CDR3 loop reads CASTLDRGHMGEQFF. CDR3 nucleotide sequence: TGTGCCAGCACTCTGGACAGGGGGCATATGGGTGAGCAGTTCTTC.

The rearrangement links TRBV6-1 to TRBJ2-3; 8 nucleotides match TRBD1. V lost 8 bases and J lost 0; bases outside the gene matches: 4. Germline assignment: CDR1 MNHNS and CDR2 SASEGT. This CDR3 spans 14 amino acids. CDR3 nucleotides: TGTGCCAGCGAGGACAGGGTCAGCACAGATACGCAGTATTTT. This gives the protein CASEDRVSTDTQYF.

The V and J genes are TRBV19 and TRBJ1-5; D is perhaps TRBD1 (5 bases). Per the germline V gene, CDR1 is LNHDA and CDR2 is SQIVND (reference sequence). The V and J ends lost 0 bases and 5 bases respectively, with 8 bases between them. The CDR3 extends over 14 amino acids. The CDR3 sequence: CASSIDREDQPQHF. As DNA, the CDR3 is TGTGCCAGTAGTATAGACAGGGAAGATCAGCCCCAGCATTTT.

The rearrangement joins TRBV5-1 to TRBJ1-5; D is unresolved. V was pared by 5 bases and J by 2 bases, with 11 bases between. Per the germline V gene, CDR1 is SGHRS and CDR2 is YFSETQ. There are 14 residues in the CDR3. The CDR3 DNA reads TGCGCCAGCAGGCAGGATGGAGGCAATCAGCCCCAGCATTTT. Translating it yields CASRQDGGNQPQHF.

V usage is TRBV7-2 and J usage is TRBJ2-7, with D uncertain. V was pared by 1 base and J by 4 bases, with 8 bases between. From germline, CDR1 is SGHTA and CDR2 FQGNSA. CDR3 length: 13 amino acids. CDR3 nucleotides: TGTGCCAGCAGCTTAGGGCTGATTTACGAGCAGTACTTC. This translates into CASSLGLIYEQYF.

The chain uses TRBV21-1 and TRBJ1-2. TRBV21-1 is listed as a pseudogene. CDR3 length equals 17 residues. The CDR3 here is CASKQWNLAASGYGYTF. CDR3 nucleotide sequence: TGTGCCAGCAAGCAATGGAACTTGGCGGCCTCTGGCTATGGCTACACCTTC.

The chain uses TRBV27 and TRBJ2-1; the match to TRBD1 covers 9 bases. In germline, CDR1 is MNHEY, CDR2 SMNVEV (reference sequence). The CDR3 totals 15 residues. Trimming removed 5 bases from V and 4 bases from J; junction bases left unmatched: 6. DNA of the CDR3: TGTGCCAGCAGTGTTCGGGACAGGGAGTACAATGAGCAGTTCTTC. As protein: CASSVRDREYNEQFF.